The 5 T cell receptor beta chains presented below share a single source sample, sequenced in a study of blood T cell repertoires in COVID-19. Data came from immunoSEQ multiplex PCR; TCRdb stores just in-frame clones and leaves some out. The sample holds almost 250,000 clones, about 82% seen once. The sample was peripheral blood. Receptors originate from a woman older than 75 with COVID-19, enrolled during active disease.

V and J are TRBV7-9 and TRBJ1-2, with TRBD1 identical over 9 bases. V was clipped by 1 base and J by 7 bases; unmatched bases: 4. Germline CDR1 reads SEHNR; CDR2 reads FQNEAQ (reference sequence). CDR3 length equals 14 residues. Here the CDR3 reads CASSLDPQGAGYTF. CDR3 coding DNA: TGTGCCAGCAGCTTAGACCCACAGGGGGCTGGCTACACCTTC. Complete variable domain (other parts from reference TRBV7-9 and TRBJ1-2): DTGVSQNPRHKITKRGQNVTFRCDPISEHNRLYWYRQTLGQGPEFLTYFQNEAQLEKSRLLSDRFSAERPKGSFSTLEIQRTEQGDSAMYLCASSLDPQGAGYTFGSGTRLTVV.

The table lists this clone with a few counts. The CDR3 coding sequence is TGCGCCAGCAGTGATCCCGGGGGAGTCAGTGAGACCCAGTACTTC. As protein: CASSDPGGVSETQYF. The V gene is TRBV10-1, the J gene TRBJ2-5, with a weak D call TRBD2 (6 bases). CDR3 size: 15 residues. The germline V gene has CDR1 WNHNN and CDR2 SYGVQD (reference sequence). Trimming removed 3 bases at V and 5 bases at J, with 16 bases between.

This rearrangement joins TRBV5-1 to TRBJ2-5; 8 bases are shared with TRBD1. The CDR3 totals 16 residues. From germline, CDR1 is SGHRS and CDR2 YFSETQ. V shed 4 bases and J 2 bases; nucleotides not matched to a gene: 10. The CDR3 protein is CASSPAPRGLQETQYF. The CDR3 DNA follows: TGCGCCAGCAGCCCCGCCCCCAGGGGGCTGCAAGAGACCCAGTACTTC.

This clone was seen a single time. The CDR3 here is CASSLTGVDNQPQHF. CDR3 in DNA: TGTGCCAGCAGCTTGACAGGGGTCGACAATCAGCCCCAGCATTTT. The chain couples TRBV5-6 to TRBJ1-5; 7 nucleotides line up with TRBD1. Germline V lookup: CDR1 SGHDT, CDR2 YYEEEE. CDR3 length: 15 residues. The junction had 4 bases not matched to a gene; V was cut back by 1 base and J by 3 bases.

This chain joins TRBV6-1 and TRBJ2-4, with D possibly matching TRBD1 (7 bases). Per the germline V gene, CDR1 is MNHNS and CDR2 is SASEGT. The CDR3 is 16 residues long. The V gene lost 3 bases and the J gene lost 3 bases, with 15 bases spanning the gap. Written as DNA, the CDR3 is TGTGCCAGCAGTGAGGGGGGACAGTCAATCAAAAACATTCAGTACTTC. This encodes CASSEGGQSIKNIQYF.